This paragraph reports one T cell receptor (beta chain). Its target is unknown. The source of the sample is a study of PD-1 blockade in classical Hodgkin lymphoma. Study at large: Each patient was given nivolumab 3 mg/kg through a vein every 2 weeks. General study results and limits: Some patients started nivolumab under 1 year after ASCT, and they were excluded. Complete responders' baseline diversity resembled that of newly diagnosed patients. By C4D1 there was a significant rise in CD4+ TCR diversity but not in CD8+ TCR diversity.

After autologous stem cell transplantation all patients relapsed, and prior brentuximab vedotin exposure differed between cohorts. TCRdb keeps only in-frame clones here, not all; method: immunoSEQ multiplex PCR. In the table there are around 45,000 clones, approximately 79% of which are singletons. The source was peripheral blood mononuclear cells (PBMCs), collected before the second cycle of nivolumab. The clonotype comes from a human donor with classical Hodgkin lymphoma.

This CDR3 is CASSDRGSDEQYF. CDR3 nucleotide sequence: TGTGCCAGTAGTGACAGGGGGAGCGACGAGCAGTACTTC. The chain is built from TRBV19 and TRBJ2-7, with 9 bases fitting TRBD1. V trimming: 5 bases; J trimming: 5 bases; junction bases outside the gene matches: 4. The germline V gene encodes CDR1 LNHDA and CDR2 SQIVND (reference sequence). The CDR3 has 13 residues.